This record concerns one TCR beta chain sequence. Its antigen has not been determined. The record has no base qualities; no much larger clone is one base away. The record originates from a study of human versus mouse CDR3 diversity and MHC coevolution (dated by TCRdb to about 2017). About the full investigation: According to reports, the immunoSEQ assay can detect one in 200,000 T cells and keeps multiplex PCR amplification bias to a minimum. Three healthy volunteer blood donors were included in the human cohort, with one aged 30 to 40, one aged 40 to 50 and one aged 60 to 70 at collection. As a reference point for TCR selection on multiple MHC II alleles, the study used human naive CD4 T cell repertoires and compared them against human-TCR-locus transgenic mice that have a single MHC II. Valid reads per sample ranged from roughly 5.5 x 10^6 to 1.8 x 10^7 across mouse and human samples. The investigation overall reported the following: The largest TCR beta repertoire according to iCHAO1 estimates belonged to humans, at roughly 1.5 million clonotypes, a result attributed likely to selection by multiple MHC II molecules. Two of the three human donors showed the lowest clonal inequality scores among all compared groups. On average, humans had more CDR3 deletions and insertions than mice did, pointing to greater exonuclease and TdT activity. Repertoire diversity was not regarded as directly comparable between humans and mice because human T cells were selected on about 6 MHC II alleles.

The QIAGEN blood and tissue kit was used to extract genomic DNA from the sorted cells, and that DNA was then quantified on a NanoDrop 1000. Using multiplex PCR of genomic DNA, the immunoSEQ platform deep sequenced and quantified the TCR alpha and beta chains. The source study handled its data this way. IMGT gene and region definitions were used to annotate TCR sequences. Out-of-frame rearrangements were taken as a proxy for the preselection repertoire and were compared with in-frame clonotypes. The iCHAO1 estimator provided with the immunoSEQ platform was used to estimate repertoire size. A Gini index, which is based on the Lorenz curve, was applied to in-frame amino acid clonotypes to measure clonal inequality. Shared clonotypes were counted with the intersect function of the R package tcR, and similarity was scored with the Jaccard index. The R prcomp function was used without normalization to run principal component analysis of V, J and V-J usage frequencies. TCRdb holds this immuneACCESS table with in-frame rearrangements only. Some clones are missing; in checked studies, unresolved V genes explain under half, and the rest has no known cause. The D gene and trimming were derived from the DNA, and the V and J assignments and clone size from that table. Within this sample are about 60,000 clones, with 94% of them counted one time only. The ten most abundant clones make up approximately 20% of the sample.

Naive CD4 T cells, defined as CD45RO-negative and CD62L-positive, were isolated from PBMCs by fluorescence-activated cell sorting. Each donor gave roughly 50 ml of fresh peripheral blood, from which PBMCs were isolated by Ficoll density centrifugation. Cells were sorted on a FACSAria III instrument, and every sample had a purity above 90%. The sample taken for sequencing was naive CD4+ T cells from blood. The cell subset or site label on this specimen signifies: CD45RO-negative CD62L-positive naive CD4 T cells. The source is a person in their sixties in good health.

The CDR3 reads CASSRSSGNTIYF. The nucleotide sequence reads TGTGCCAGCTCCCGCAGCTCTGGAAACACCATATATTTT. The chain is made from TRBV18 and TRBJ1-3; the D gene lacks a confident call. Trimming costs V 6 bases and J 0 bases, and their ends lie 6 bases apart. Counted from cysteine to phenylalanine, this CDR3 has 13 amino acids. Just CDR3 DNA is preserved here, 39 bases in frame from base 1. The CDR1 and CDR2 encoded by the germline V gene are KGHSH and LQKENI.